This T cell receptor beta chain came from a study of cytomegalovirus exposure and HLA in healthy donors. About the study: Counted in an early data release were about 80 million unique TCRs from HLA-typed donors.

J lost 4 bases, V lost 3 bases, and 12 bases had no gene match. Looked up from germline, CDR1 is MRHNA and CDR2 is SNTAGT. The CDR3 sequence is 18 residues long. Study-wide results and limits: What TCR beta sequences reportedly achieved was accurate prediction of HLA-A and HLA-B alleles in most subjects. The authors judged a highly shared variant cluster likely a sequencing artifact. An analysis was carried out at a later point. It showed that HLA-associated TCR beta chains were more clonally expanded than equally common non-associated chains.

The PCR contained 60 Vbeta and 13 Jbeta primers. Repertoires were generated with immunoSEQ multiplex PCR, while TCRdb's copy carries only in-frame clones and drops some. Here the sample table reports over 100,000 clones. Regarding this clone: The antigen is undetermined.

The source is a man aged 25-45 years in good health and CMV-seronegative. The chain recombines TRBV6-4 with TRBJ2-2, with 9 bases aligning to TRBD2. The source material was PBMCs. The CDR3 sequence is CASSEWGAGGPGTGELFF. CDR3 bases: TGTGCCAGCAGTGAGTGGGGCGCGGGGGGGCCGGGCACCGGGGAGCTGTTTTTT.